A single sample is the source of the 8 T cell receptor beta chains below, sequenced in a study of shared clonotypes between healthy human individuals. Sequencing was performed with immunoSEQ multiplex PCR; in TCRdb, only in-frame clones are kept and a portion is missing. The table includes around 530,000 clones, around 78% detected once. The sequencing sample was made of PBMCs. The receptors were gathered from a woman aged 40 to 55 in good health. Some clones in this sample may be carry-over from other donors' samples.

The chain is built from TRBV10-3 and TRBJ1-4; a possible D gene is TRBD1 (5 bases). CDR3 length: 14 residues. Germline lookup yields CDR1 ENHRY and CDR2 SYGVKD. With 6 bases removed from V and 10 bases from J, the gap between germline ends came to 18 bases. The CDR3 sequence: CAIREGRASGKLFF. The CDR3 bases are TGTGCCATCAGGGAGGGACGGGCGAGCGGAAAACTGTTTTTT.

The chain combines TRBV6-6 with TRBJ2-7; weak D call: TRBD2 (6 bases). V was shortened by 5 bases and J by 5 bases, with 19 bases between the two germline ends. Germline CDR1 is MNHNY and CDR2 is SVGAGI (reference sequence). The CDR3 is 15 residues long. The CDR3: CASSQVGTPVNEQYF. The CDR3 nucleotides read TGTGCCAGCAGTCAGGTCGGGACTCCTGTCAACGAGCAGTACTTC.

The chain couples TRBV7-3 to TRBJ2-7, with TRBD2 identical over 9 bases. Germline loops: CDR1 SGHTA, CDR2 FQGTGA. This CDR3 region has 13 residues. The J segment lost 5 bases and the V segment lost 4 bases, leaving 3 bases of the junction unmatched. CDR3 in DNA: TGTGCCAGCAGCTATGGGACTAGCCACGAGCAGTACTTC. Translation: CASSYGTSHEQYF.

This clone has more than one count but fewer than ten. V usage is TRBV7-9 and J usage is TRBJ2-1; 7 bases line up with TRBD2. Germline CDR1 is SEHNR and CDR2 is FQNEAQ (reference sequence). V gave up 0 bases and J gave up 15 bases; unmatched junction bases: 14. This CDR3 region has 15 residues. As DNA, the CDR3 is TGTGCCAGCAGCTTAGCCCTGGCACCCCAGGGAGGGCTGTTCTTC. This sequence encodes CASSLALAPQGGLFF.

This chain links TRBV15 with TRBJ2-7; possibly TRBD1 for D (5 bases). Per the germline V gene, CDR1 is LNHNV and CDR2 is YYDKDF (reference sequence). The CDR3 sequence is 18 residues long. V gave up 1 base and J gave up 3 bases, with 22 bases separating them. CDR3 nucleotides: TGTGCCACCAGCAGAGTGTGGGGCGAACAGAGACCCGACTACGAGCAGTACTTC. Translated: CATSRVWGEQRPDYEQYF.

This chain uses TRBV11-2 with TRBJ2-1, with no clear D. Germline CDR1 reads SGHAT; CDR2 reads FQNNGV. The V gene lost 1 base and the J gene lost 7 bases, with 8 bases spanning the gap. This CDR3 is 13 amino acids long. CDR3 residues: CASSLGSTNEQFF. The CDR3 DNA reads TGTGCCAGCAGCTTAGGTTCAACGAATGAGCAGTTCTTC.

This sequence joins TRBV6-6 and TRBJ1-2, with a tentative D call TRBD1 (5 bases). Trimming took off 5 bases at V and 2 bases at J, with 15 bases between the two ends. Germline lookup yields CDR1 MNHNY and CDR2 SVGAGI (reference sequence). CDR3 size: 15 residues. CDR3 loop: CASSPEQGYNYGYTF. The DNA for the CDR3 is TGTGCCAGCAGTCCGGAGCAGGGCTACAACTATGGCTACACCTTC.

The CDR3 DNA is TGTGCCAGCTCACCGGGAGGAAACCAGAGAGGGTATGGCTACACCTTC. Residues: CASSPGGNQRGYGYTF. The chain employs TRBV18 and TRBJ1-2; D uncertain. V lost 3 bases and J lost 5, with 19 bases in between. Germline CDR1 and CDR2: KGHSH and LQKENI. The CDR3 totals 16 residues. The full variable domain, with the rest looked up from reference TRBV18 and TRBJ1-2, is NAGVMQNPRHLVRRRGQEARLRCSPMKGHSHVYWYRQLPEEGLKFMVYLQKENIIDESGMPKERFSAEFPKEGPSILRIQQVVRGDSAAYFCASSPGGNQRGYGYTFGSGTRLTVV.